This T cell receptor beta chain appears in the sequencing data of a study of beta chain features in type 1 diabetes. Study at large: Examination of sorted cells across all samples involved more than 100,000,000 cells. Study-level points and caveats: More deletions and fewer insertions at VDJ junctions were found in patients with type 1 diabetes. Cells carrying high TCR expression could end up over-represented when cDNA is sequenced. Researchers report that Type 1 diabetes patients had moderately but significantly shorter TCRB CDR3s across all four CD4+ subsets.

V lost 5 bases to trimming and J lost 1 base; unmatched junction nucleotides: 6. This CDR3 is built from 16 residues. From germline, CDR1 is SGHTA and CDR2 FQGNSA. For this clone: Its specificity is not known.

Of the isolated RNA, all was reverse transcribed, and so the sequenced material was expressed TCRB transcripts. Measured with immunoSEQ multiplex PCR; TCRdb has only the in-frame clones, and not every one. The sample has around 710,000 clones; around 11% are singletons. The TCR was taken from a man aged 25 to 45 with type 1 diabetes. The genes are TRBV7-2 and TRBJ1-5, with 9 positions matching TRBD1. Source material: naive CD4+ T cells from blood. The CDR3 spells CASSPRGQGSNQPQHF. CDR3 nucleotide sequence: TGTGCCAGCAGCCCTAGGGGACAGGGAAGCAATCAGCCCCAGCATTTT. Full variable domain (rest looked up from reference TRBV7-2 and TRBJ1-5): GAGVSQSPSNKVTEKGKDVELRCDPISGHTALYWYRQSLGQGLEFLIYFQGNSAPDKSGLPSDRFSAERTGGSVSTLTIQRTQQEDSAVYLCASSPRGQGSNQPQHFGDGTRLSIL.